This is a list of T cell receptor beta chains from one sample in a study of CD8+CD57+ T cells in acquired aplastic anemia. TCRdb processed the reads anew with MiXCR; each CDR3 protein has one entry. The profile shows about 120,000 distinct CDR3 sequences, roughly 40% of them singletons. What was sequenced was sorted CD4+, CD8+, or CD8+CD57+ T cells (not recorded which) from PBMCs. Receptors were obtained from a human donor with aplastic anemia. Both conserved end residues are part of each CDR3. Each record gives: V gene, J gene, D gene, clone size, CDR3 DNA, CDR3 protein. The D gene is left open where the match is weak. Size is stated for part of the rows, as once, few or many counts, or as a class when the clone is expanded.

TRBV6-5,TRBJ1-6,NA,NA,TGTGCCAGCAGTTACTCGAGGGGGATTAATTCACCCCTCCACTTC,CASSYSRGINSPLHF
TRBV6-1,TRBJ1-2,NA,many,TGTGCCAGCAGCTCAAGACGGACGTCGGACTATGGCTACACCTTC,CASSSRRTSDYGYTF
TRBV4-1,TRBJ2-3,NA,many,TGCGCCAGCAGCCACCCCCGCGATACGCAGTATTTT,CASSHPRDTQYF
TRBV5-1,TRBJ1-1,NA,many,TGCGCCAGCAGCCCACCCCTGGGGGGGAACACTGAAGCTTTCTTT,CASSPPLGGNTEAFF
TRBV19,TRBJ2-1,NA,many,TGTGCCAGTAGTTCCTCCAGGGATGAGCAGTTCTTC,CASSSSRDEQFF
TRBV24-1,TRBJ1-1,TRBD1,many,TGTGCCACCAGTGACCCTTCGACAGGGGACACTGAAGCTTTCTTT,CATSDPSTGDTEAFF
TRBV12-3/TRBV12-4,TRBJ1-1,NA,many,TGTGCCAGCAGTTTCGGACTTTACACTGAAGCTTTCTTT,CASSFGLYTEAFF
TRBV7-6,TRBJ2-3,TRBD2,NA,TGTGCCAGCAGCTTACCCAGACTAGCGGGGGGGCGCACAGATACGCAGTATTTT,CASSLPRLAGGRTDTQYF
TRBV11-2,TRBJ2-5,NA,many,TGTGCCAGCAGCTTATCGAAAGAGACCCAGTACTTC,CASSLSKETQYF
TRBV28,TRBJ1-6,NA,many,TGTGCCAGCAGCCTCCCGTTGGGATCACCCCTCCACTTT,CASSLPLGSPLHF
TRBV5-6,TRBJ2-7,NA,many,TGTGCCAGCAGCTTACGGGGGGCCCCCGGCGGGCAGTACTTC,CASSLRGAPGGQYF
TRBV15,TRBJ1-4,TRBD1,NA,TGTGCCACCAGCGGTTACACAGGGGGTGGTGAAAAACTGTTTTTT,CATSGYTGGGEKLFF
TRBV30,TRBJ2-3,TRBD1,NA,TGTGCCCGGACAGGGAGCACAGATACGCAGTATTTT,CARTGSTDTQYF
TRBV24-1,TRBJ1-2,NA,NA,TGTGCCACCAGTGATTCACAGGGCACTAACTATGGCTACACCTTC,CATSDSQGTNYGYTF
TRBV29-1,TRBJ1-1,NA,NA,TGCAGCGTTGGGGTAAAGATGAACACTGAAGCTTTCTTT,CSVGVKMNTEAFF
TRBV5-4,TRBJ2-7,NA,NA,TGTGCCAGCGCCACCTGGGAGGGGGGCTACGAGCAGTACTTC,CASATWEGGYEQYF
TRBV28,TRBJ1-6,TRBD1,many,TGTGCCAGCAGTACCCAACGACAGGGGTATAATTCACCCCTCCACTTT,CASSTQRQGYNSPLHF
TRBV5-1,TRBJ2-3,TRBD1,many,TGCGCCAGCAGCTTGGAACCAGGGGGAACGAGCGCAGATACGCAGTATTTT,CASSLEPGGTSADTQYF
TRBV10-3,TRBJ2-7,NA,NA,TGTGCCAGCAGTGCCTCCTACGAGCAGTACTTC,CASSASYEQYF
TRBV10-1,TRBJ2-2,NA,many,TGCGCCAGCAGTGACAAAACGAACACCGGGGAGCTGTTTTTT,CASSDKTNTGELFF
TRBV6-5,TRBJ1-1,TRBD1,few,TGTGCCAGCAGTTTTACAGGGGGGAGTGAAGCTTTCTTT,CASSFTGGSEAFF
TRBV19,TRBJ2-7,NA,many,TGTGCCAGTAGTATAAGCTCAGGGTATTACGAGCAGTACTTC,CASSISSGYYEQYF
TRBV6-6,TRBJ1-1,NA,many,TGTGCCAGCACCCCACACCCTTGGCTGAACACTGAAGCTTTCTTT,CASTPHPWLNTEAFF
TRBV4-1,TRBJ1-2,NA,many,TGCGCCAGCAGCCAGTCAGGGAACTATGGCTACACCTTC,CASSQSGNYGYTF
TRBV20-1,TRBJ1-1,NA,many,TGCAGTGCTAGAAGAGATACGAACACTGAAGCTTTCTTT,CSARRDTNTEAFF
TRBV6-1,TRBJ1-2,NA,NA,TGTGCCAGCAGTGAAGCAGGGGGGGGCTATGGCTACACCTTC,CASSEAGGGYGYTF
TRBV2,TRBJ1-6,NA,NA,TGTGCCAGCAGTGCACAGGCGGGCAGTAGGCTACCCCTCCACTTT,CASSAQAGSRLPLHF
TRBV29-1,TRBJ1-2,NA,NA,TGCAGCACGGGGGTACAGGCCTCTAACTATGGCTACACCTTC,CSTGVQASNYGYTF
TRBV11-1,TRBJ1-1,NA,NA,TGTGCCAGCAGCTTAATATGGAGCCGGGTGAACACTGAAGCTTTCTTT,CASSLIWSRVNTEAFF
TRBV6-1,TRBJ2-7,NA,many,TGTGCCAGCAGTTCCGACAGAGCCTACGAGCAGTACTTC,CASSSDRAYEQYF
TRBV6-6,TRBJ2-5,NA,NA,TGTGCCAGCAGTTACTCGAGACCGCAGGGAGTCCGGCAAGAGACCCAGTACTTC,CASSYSRPQGVRQETQYF
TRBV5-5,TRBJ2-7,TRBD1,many,TGTGCCAGCAGCTCCCCTTACAGGGGGCAAATCGACGAGCAGTACTTC,CASSSPYRGQIDEQYF
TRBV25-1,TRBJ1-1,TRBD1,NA,TGTGCCAGCTCACCAGGGGGCGGACTCATGAACACTGAAGCTTTCTTT,CASSPGGGLMNTEAFF
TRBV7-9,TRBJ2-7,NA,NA,TGTGCCAGCAGCTTAGAAACAGGGCCCTACGAGCAGTACTTC,CASSLETGPYEQYF
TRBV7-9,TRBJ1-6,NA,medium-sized,TGTGCCAGCAGAGTGGACGATTCACCCCTCCACTTT,CASRVDDSPLHF
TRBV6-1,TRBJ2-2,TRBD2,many,TGTGCCAGCAGTCGGACTAGCCCCGGGGAGCTGTTTTTT,CASSRTSPGELFF
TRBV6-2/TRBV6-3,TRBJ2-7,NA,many,TGTGCCAGCAGGAACAGGGTTTTCAACGAGCAGTACTTC,CASRNRVFNEQYF
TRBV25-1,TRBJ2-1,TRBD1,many,TGTGCCAGCAGGTCGGTTTCGGGACAGGGGTACAATGAGCAGTTCTTC,CASRSVSGQGYNEQFF
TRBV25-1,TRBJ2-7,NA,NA,TGTGCCACCAAGACACCCGGGAGCGACGAGCAGTACTTC,CATKTPGSDEQYF
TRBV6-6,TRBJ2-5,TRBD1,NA,TGTGCCAGCAGTCTTGGACAGGGCAACCAGTACTTC,CASSLGQGNQYF
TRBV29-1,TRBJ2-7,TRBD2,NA,TGCAGCGTTGAAGGACTAGCGGGGCCCTGGCAGTACTTC,CSVEGLAGPWQYF
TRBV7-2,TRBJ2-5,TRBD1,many,TGTGCCAGCAGCACGAGCGGGACAGGGATCCAAGAGACCCAGTACTTC,CASSTSGTGIQETQYF
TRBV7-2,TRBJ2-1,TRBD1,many,TGTGCCAGCAGCTCTGGGGGACAGTCGCACAATGAGCAGTTCTTC,CASSSGGQSHNEQFF
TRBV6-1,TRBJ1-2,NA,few,TGTGCCAGCAACGGGGGGGAGCGCTCAGTTCCCTTTAACTATGGCTACACCTTC,CASNGGERSVPFNYGYTF
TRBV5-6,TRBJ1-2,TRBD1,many,TGTGCCAGCAGCTTGGCCGGGGACAGGGGAGGCTACACCTTC,CASSLAGDRGGYTF
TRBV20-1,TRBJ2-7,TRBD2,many,TGCAGTGCCAGACTAGCGGGGGTACCCTACGAGCAGTACTTC,CSARLAGVPYEQYF
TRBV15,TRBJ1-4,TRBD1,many,TGTGCCACCAGCAGAGATCTCCGATTGACAGGGGGAAGATACGAAAAACTGTTTTTT,CATSRDLRLTGGRYEKLFF
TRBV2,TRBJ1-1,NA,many,TGTGCCAGCAGACGGGACGTCATGGCAGAAGCTTTCTTT,CASRRDVMAEAFF
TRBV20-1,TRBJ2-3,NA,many,TGCAGTGCAAGCTGGGGGTGGGAAGGAGATACGCAGTATTTT,CSASWGWEGDTQYF
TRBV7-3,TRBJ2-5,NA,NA,TGTGCCAGCAGCTTAAGTGGAGGGGGCGGCCAAGAGACCCAGTACTTC,CASSLSGGGGQETQYF
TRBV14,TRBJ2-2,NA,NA,TGTGCCAGCAGCCAAGATACGCCGAACACCGGGGAGCTGTTTTTT,CASSQDTPNTGELFF